Below are 8 T cell receptor beta chains sequenced from a single sample in a study of T-cell reconstitution after alpha-beta-depleted transplantation in children. Unique molecular identifiers tagged the TCRbeta library. One entry per CDR3 protein, called by TCRdb with MiXCR from the PCR reads. This table holds approximately 99,000 distinct CDR3 sequences, almost 6.5% found once. The sample consisted of PBMCs, mostly from graft donor cells, taken 360 days after TCRalphabeta/CD19-depleted stem cell transplant. Receptors originate from a male patient between 2 and 10 years old who had a stem cell transplant for acute lymphoblastic leukemia, so the T cells may come from the graft donor.

This clonotype was counted ten times or more. The genes are TRBV29-1 and TRBJ2-7; 7 bases are shared with TRBD1. Germline V CDR1 and CDR2: SQVTM, ANQGSEA. The CDR3 extends over 14 amino acids. Losses at the gene ends were 1 base for V and 3 bases for J; bases not matched to a gene: 6. The DNA of the CDR3 is TGCAGCGTTGAAGCCCCGGGACAGATCTACGAGCAGTACTTC. Its protein product is CSVEAPGQIYEQYF.

This clonotype was seen ten or more times. An end of the junction differs from the germline gene, which may be a read error. The chain employs TRBV5-5 and TRBJ1-4; a possible D gene is TRBD1 (6 bases). Germline V CDR1 and CDR2: SGHKS, YYEKEE (reference sequence). This CDR3 has 16 residues. Here the CDR3 DNA reads TGTGCCAGCAGCTTCGGTGGGACACTTGTGAATGGAAAACTGTTTTTT. This codes for CASSFGGTLVNGKLFF.

The table lists this clonotype with a few counts. The V and J genes are TRBV6-2 or TRBV6-3 and TRBJ1-2, with D possibly being TRBD1 (5 bases). This CDR3 comprises 16 residues. Per the germline V gene, CDR1 is MNHEY and CDR2 is SVGEGT. V was pared by 0 bases and J by 5 bases, with 16 bases between. This CDR3 is CASSYSIPGRSYGYTF. CDR3 DNA: TGTGCCAGCAGTTACTCGATACCGGGACGGAGTTATGGCTACACCTTC.

V is TRBV6-5 and J is TRBJ2-7, with 8 bases that match TRBD2. The V gene's germline CDR1 is MNHEY and CDR2 SVGAGI. J gave up 0 bases and V 2 bases, and 9 bases lay outside the gene matches. The CDR3 totals 17 residues. The CDR3 DNA follows: TGTGCCAGCAGTTACCCCCGGGGGGGAGAGAGCTCCTACGAGCAGTACTTC. This encodes CASSYPRGGESSYEQYF.

This clonotype was counted only a few times. The chain recombines TRBV6-5 with TRBJ2-7, with D maybe TRBD2 (7 bases). Germline V gene lookup returns CDR1 MNHEY and CDR2 SVGAGI. Trimming stripped 4 bases from V and 3 bases from J, with 19 bases between. The CDR3 runs to 16 residues. The CDR3: CASSSLIGGGGYEQYF. Here the CDR3 DNA reads TGTGCCAGCAGTTCCCTAATTGGGGGAGGGGGCTACGAGCAGTACTTC.

In its sample, this clonotype was seen many times. V usage is TRBV12-3 or TRBV12-4 and J usage is TRBJ2-3, with 8 bases identical to TRBD2. This CDR3 spans 15 amino acids. V was pared by 5 bases and J by 2 bases, with 6 bases of the junction left unmatched. Here the CDR3 DNA reads TGTGCCAGCAGTCCCAGCGGGAGCGTCACAGATACGCAGTATTTT. It translates to CASSPSGSVTDTQYF.

This clonotype was recorded at least ten times. The V and J genes are TRBV4-3 and TRBJ2-7; D is ambiguous. The V end was cut by 1 base, the J end by 3 bases, with 13 bases between. Per germline, CDR1 LGHNA and CDR2 YSLEER. The CDR3 contains 15 residues. In DNA, the CDR3 is TGCGCCAGCAGCCAAGTCCCAGTCTCAAGCTACGAGCAGTACTTC. Protein sequence: CASSQVPVSSYEQYF.

At least ten counts were recorded for this clonotype. The CDR3 bases are TGTGCCAGCAGCCCGCCTTCGACCAATCAGCCCCAGCATTTT. It is translated as CASSPPSTNQPQHF. This chain links TRBV7-2 with TRBJ1-5; D gene uncertain. Germline CDR1 SGHTA, CDR2 FQGNSA. V lost 5 bases and J lost 3, with 11 bases in between. This CDR3 is built from 14 residues.